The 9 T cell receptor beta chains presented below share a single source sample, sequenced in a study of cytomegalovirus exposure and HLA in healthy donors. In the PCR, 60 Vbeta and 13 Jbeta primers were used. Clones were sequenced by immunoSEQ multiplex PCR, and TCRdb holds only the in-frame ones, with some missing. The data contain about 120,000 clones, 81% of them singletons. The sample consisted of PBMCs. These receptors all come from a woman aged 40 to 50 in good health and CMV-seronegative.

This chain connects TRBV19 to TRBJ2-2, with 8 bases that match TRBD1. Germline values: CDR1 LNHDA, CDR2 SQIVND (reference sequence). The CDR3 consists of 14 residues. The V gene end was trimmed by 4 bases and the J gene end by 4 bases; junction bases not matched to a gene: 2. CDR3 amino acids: CASSTTGATGELFF. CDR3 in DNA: TGTGCCAGTAGTACGACAGGGGCCACCGGGGAGCTGTTTTTT.

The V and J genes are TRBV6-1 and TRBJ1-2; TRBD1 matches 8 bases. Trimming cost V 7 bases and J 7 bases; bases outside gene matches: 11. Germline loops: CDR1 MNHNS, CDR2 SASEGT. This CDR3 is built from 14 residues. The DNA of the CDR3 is TGTGCCAGCACCCTCAGGCCCAGGGGGCCTGGCTACACCTTC. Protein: CASTLRPRGPGYTF.

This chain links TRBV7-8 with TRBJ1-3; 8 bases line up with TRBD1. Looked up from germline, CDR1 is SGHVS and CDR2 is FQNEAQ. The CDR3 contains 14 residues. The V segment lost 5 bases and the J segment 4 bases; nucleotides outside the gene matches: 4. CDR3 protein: CASSTDRAGNTIYF. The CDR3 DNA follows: TGTGCCAGCAGCACGGACAGGGCGGGAAACACCATATATTTT.

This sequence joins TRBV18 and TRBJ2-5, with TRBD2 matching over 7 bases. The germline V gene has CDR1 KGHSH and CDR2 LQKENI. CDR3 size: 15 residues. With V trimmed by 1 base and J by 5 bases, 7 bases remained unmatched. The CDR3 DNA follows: TGTGCCAGCTCACCACAGGGAGGGAGCAGGGAGACCCAGTACTTC. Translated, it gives CASSPQGGSRETQYF. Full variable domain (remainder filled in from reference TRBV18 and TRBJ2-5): NAGVMQNPRHLVRRRGQEARLRCSPMKGHSHVYWYRQLPEEGLKFMVYLQKENIIDESGMPKERFSAEFPKEGPSILRIQQVVRGDSAAYFCASSPQGGSRETQYFGPGTRLLVL.

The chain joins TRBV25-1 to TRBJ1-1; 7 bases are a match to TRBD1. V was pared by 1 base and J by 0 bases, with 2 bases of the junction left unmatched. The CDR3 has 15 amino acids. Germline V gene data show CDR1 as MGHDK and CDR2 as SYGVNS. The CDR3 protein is CASSELQGLNTEAFF. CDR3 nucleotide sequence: TGTGCCAGCAGTGAATTACAGGGGTTGAACACTGAAGCTTTCTTT.

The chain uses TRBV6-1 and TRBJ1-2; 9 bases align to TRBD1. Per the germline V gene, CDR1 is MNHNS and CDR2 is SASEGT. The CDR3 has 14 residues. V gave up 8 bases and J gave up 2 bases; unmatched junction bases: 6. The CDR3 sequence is CASRRTGENYGYTF. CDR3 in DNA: TGTGCCAGCCGACGGACAGGGGAAAACTATGGCTACACCTTC.

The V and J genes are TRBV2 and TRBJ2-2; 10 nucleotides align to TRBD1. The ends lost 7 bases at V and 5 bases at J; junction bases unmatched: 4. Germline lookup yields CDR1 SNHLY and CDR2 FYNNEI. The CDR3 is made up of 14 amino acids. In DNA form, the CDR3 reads TGTGCCAGCACCGGACAGGGGGTGACCGGGGAGCTGTTTTTT. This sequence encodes CASTGQGVTGELFF.

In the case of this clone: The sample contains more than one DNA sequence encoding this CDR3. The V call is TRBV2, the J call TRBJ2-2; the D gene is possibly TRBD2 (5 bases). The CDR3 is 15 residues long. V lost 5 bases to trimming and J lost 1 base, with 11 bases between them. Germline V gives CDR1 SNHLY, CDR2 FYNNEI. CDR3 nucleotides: TGTGCCAGCAGTACTCGGACTCAGAACACCGGGGAGCTGTTTTTT. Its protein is CASSTRTQNTGELFF.

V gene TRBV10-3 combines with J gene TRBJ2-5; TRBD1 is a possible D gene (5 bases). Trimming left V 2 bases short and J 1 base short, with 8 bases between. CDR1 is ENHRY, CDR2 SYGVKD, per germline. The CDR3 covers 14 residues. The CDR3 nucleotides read TGTGCCATCAGTGAGACTGGGGCCCAAGAGACCCAGTACTTC. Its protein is CAISETGAQETQYF.